The 32 T cell receptor beta chains listed next were all sequenced from one sample in a study of monozygotic twins with inflammatory bowel disease. With the 5' RACE reads reprocessed, TCRdb shows one record per CDR3 protein and no DNA. The table counts around 380,000 distinct CDR3 sequences; roughly 2.5% lies in the top ten. Input material: blood. The receptors derive from a human donor with ulcerative colitis or Crohn's disease, or a healthy co-twin of an affected twin (not recorded which).

This chain joins TRBV6-1 and TRBJ1-4; as DNA is missing, the TRBD1 call by TCRdb cannot be tested. The V gene's germline CDR1 is MNHNS and CDR2 SASEGT. The CDR3 loop spans 18 amino acids. The CDR3 loop is CASVPGTGGFSTNEKLFF.

This chain uses TRBV7-9 with TRBJ2-4; TCRdb designates TRBD1, a call that cannot be tested without DNA. Germline CDR1 and CDR2: SEHNR and FQNEAQ (reference sequence). This CDR3 contains 17 residues. The CDR3 loop reads CASSLAGTALAKNMQYF.

This chain uses TRBV19 with TRBJ2-2; the TCRdb call, TRBD1, lacks DNA for checking. This CDR3 contains 15 residues. CDR1 LNHDA and CDR2 SQIVND come from the germline V gene (reference sequence). The CDR3 region is CATTPGHTNTGELFF.

This chain joins TRBV7-6 and TRBJ2-7; absent DNA, TCRdb's TRBD1 call cannot be checked. The CDR3 has 15 amino acids. Germline CDR1 SGHVS, CDR2 FNYEAQ. CDR3 loop: CASSLAGTDSYEQNF.

The chain has TRBV18 and TRBJ2-7. CDR3 length: 14 residues. The germline V gene encodes CDR1 KGHSH and CDR2 LQKENI. CDR3 residues: CASSPLSGEYEQYF.

V and J are TRBV7-9 and TRBJ2-7; TCRdb's D call, TRBD2, is unchecked because there is no DNA. The V gene's germline CDR1 is SEHNR and CDR2 FQNEAQ (reference sequence). The CDR3 contains 17 residues. This CDR3 reads CASSLDGSGIGSYEQYF.

The chain joins TRBV3-1 to TRBJ2-7. Germline V gene lookup returns CDR1 LGHDT and CDR2 YNNKEL (reference sequence). The CDR3 totals 12 residues. The CDR3 sequence: CASSQDFYEQYF.

This chain connects TRBV29-1 to TRBJ2-3; TCRdb designates TRBD1, a call that cannot be tested without DNA. Germline V gene data show CDR1 as SQVTM and CDR2 as ANQGSEA. The CDR3 length is 13 residues. CDR3 sequence reads: CSARTGSTDTQYF.

This sequence joins TRBV19 and TRBJ1-4; checking the TCRdb D call of TRBD1 is not possible without DNA. Germline V lookup: CDR1 LNHDA, CDR2 SQIVND (reference sequence). This CDR3 spans 14 amino acids. This CDR3 reads CASSTTGRSEKLFF.

The CDR3 here is CASSFRTSGGVGETQYF. The V call is TRBV5-5, the J call TRBJ2-5; the TCRdb call, TRBD2, lacks DNA for checking. Germline values: CDR1 SGHKS, CDR2 YYEKEE (reference sequence). This CDR3 has 17 residues.

V usage is TRBV5-1 and J usage is TRBJ1-1. This CDR3 is 13 amino acids long. Germline V gene data show CDR1 as SGHRS and CDR2 as YFSETQ. CDR3 protein: CASRQSGGTEAFF.

The rearrangement uses TRBV15 and TRBJ2-1; without DNA, the TCRdb call of TRBD1 cannot be checked. The CDR3 runs 15 residues. Per germline, CDR1 LNHNV and CDR2 YYDKDF (reference sequence). The CDR3 reads CATSRAGTGVNEQFF.

The chain employs TRBV5-1 and TRBJ2-3; TCRdb calls TRBD2, which cannot be checked without DNA. The CDR3 runs 15 residues. Germline V gene sequence: CDR1 SGHRS, CDR2 YFSETQ. CDR3 amino acids: CASSSRGAHTDTQYF. The full variable domain, its missing parts supplied by reference TRBV5-1 and TRBJ2-3, is KAGVTQTPRYLIKTRGQQVTLSCSPISGHRSVSWYQQTPGQGLQFLFEYFSETQRNKGNFPGRFSGRQFSNSRSEMNVSTLELGDSALYLCASSSRGAHTDTQYFGPGTRLTVL.

This chain joins TRBV29-1 and TRBJ1-1; the D gene TCRdb calls, TRBD1, cannot be checked with no DNA. This CDR3 contains 12 residues. Per the germline V gene, CDR1 is SQVTM and CDR2 is ANQGSEA. Here the CDR3 reads CSVEGWGGGAFF. The variable domain in full, completed from reference TRBV29-1 and TRBJ1-1, reads SAVISQKPSRDICQRGTSLTIQCQVDSQVTMMFWYRQQPGQSLTLIATANQGSEATYESGFVIDKFPISRPNLTFSTLTVSNMSPEDSSIYLCSVEGWGGGAFFGQGTRLTVV.

This chain connects TRBV18 to TRBJ1-2. The germline V gene has CDR1 KGHSH and CDR2 LQKENI. The CDR3 totals 13 residues. The CDR3 region is CASSPKRDYGYTF.

The chain has TRBV4-2 and TRBJ1-3. The germline gives CDR1 LGHNA, CDR2 YNFKEQ. This CDR3 has 18 amino acids. The chain's CDR3 is CASSQGSEEGFTGNTIYF.

The gene calls are TRBV14 and TRBJ2-3. The CDR3 extends over 13 amino acids. The germline gives CDR1 SGHDN, CDR2 FVKESK. CDR3 sequence reads: CASSHDYTDTQYF.

The rearrangement uses TRBV7-9 and TRBJ1-2. The CDR3 spans 13 residues. Germline V CDR1 and CDR2: SEHNR, FQNEAQ (reference sequence). The CDR3: CASSRWDSYGYTF.

V is TRBV18 and J is TRBJ2-3; TCRdb lists TRBD1, though no DNA is available to test this call. Germline V gene data show CDR1 as KGHSH and CDR2 as LQKENI. This CDR3 comprises 15 residues. The CDR3 is CASSPRSRGTDTQYF.

The chain employs TRBV15 and TRBJ2-4; TCRdb selects TRBD1, and the lack of DNA leaves this call unchecked. This CDR3 spans 17 amino acids. In germline, CDR1 is LNHNV, CDR2 YYDKDF (reference sequence). Here the CDR3 reads CATSRGGTGRYKNIQYF.

The chain couples TRBV12-3 or TRBV12-4 to TRBJ1-1; TCRdb's assignment of TRBD1 cannot be checked, as there is no DNA. The CDR3 has 13 residues. CDR3 region: CASSLSEGTEAFF.

The chain has TRBV27 and TRBJ2-2; TCRdb lists TRBD1, though no DNA is available to test this call. Per germline, CDR1 MNHEY and CDR2 SMNVEV (reference sequence). There are 13 residues in the CDR3. CDR3 residues: CASRRGGTGELFF.

The chain links TRBV6-1 to TRBJ2-3; TCRdb outputs TRBD1, but without DNA this stays unchecked. Germline V lookup: CDR1 MNHNS, CDR2 SASEGT. This CDR3 is 16 amino acids long. The CDR3 is CASSSGGHTSWDTQYF.

The V call is TRBV18, the J call TRBJ2-1; the D call of TRBD1 rests on TCRdb alone, since no DNA is present to check it. CDR1 is KGHSH, CDR2 LQKENI, per germline. The CDR3 is 15 amino acids. This CDR3 is CASSTGVTAYNEQFF.

This chain uses TRBV29-1 with TRBJ1-2. The CDR3 spans 11 residues. CDR1 SQVTM and CDR2 ANQGSEA come from the germline V gene. CDR3: CSVEEGYGYTF.

This chain connects TRBV20-1 to TRBJ1-3; without DNA, the TCRdb call of TRBD1 cannot be checked. The length of the CDR3 is 14 residues. Germline CDR1 is DFQATT and CDR2 is SNEGSKA (reference sequence). The CDR3 reads CSARGGTAEHTIYF.

This chain connects TRBV7-2 to TRBJ2-5; absent DNA, TCRdb's TRBD2 call cannot be checked. The CDR3 runs 16 residues. The germline V gene has CDR1 SGHTA and CDR2 FQGNSA. The CDR3 region is CASSQGLAGFGETQYF.

This chain connects TRBV20-1 to TRBJ1-2; TCRdb reports TRBD1, a call that lacks DNA to check it against. This CDR3 has 12 amino acids. Germline assignment: CDR1 DFQATT and CDR2 SNEGSKA (reference sequence). CDR3 loop: CSAVDRAYGYTF.

The chain couples TRBV5-1 to TRBJ1-5; TCRdb proposes TRBD1, but this gene call is untestable without DNA. Germline lookup yields CDR1 SGHRS and CDR2 YFSETQ. This CDR3 is 16 amino acids long. The CDR3 reads CASSPGTGNSNQPQHF.

This chain uses TRBV5-1 with TRBJ1-4; TCRdb's D call of TRBD1 is untestable without DNA. Per germline, CDR1 SGHRS and CDR2 YFSETQ. The CDR3 has 20 residues. CDR3 sequence: CASSRVTGTGGAATNEKLFF.

CDR3 loop: CASSLEGLVGYTF. The chain recombines TRBV5-4 with TRBJ1-2. CDR1 SGHNT and CDR2 YYREEE come from the germline V gene (reference sequence). This CDR3 comprises 13 residues.

The CDR3 is CASSTKQGRDYGYTF. This chain connects TRBV18 to TRBJ1-2; TCRdb's D call, TRBD1, is unchecked because there is no DNA. Germline V gene sequence: CDR1 KGHSH, CDR2 LQKENI. The length of the CDR3 is 15 residues.